This T cell receptor beta chain appears in the sequencing data of a study of human thymus T cells. Findings of the study overall: The authors found apparently biased V and J gene usage in thymic and blood repertoires. Related research reported highly overlapping thymic repertoires among unrelated individuals.

Corrective cardiac surgery supplied the resected thymus tissue. Infants served as donors; they were healthy and Finnish and were having corrective surgery for congenital heart defects. Clones were read by immunoSEQ multiplex PCR, and TCRdb kept only the in-frame ones, dropping some. The table lists 55,000 to 85,000 clones, roughly 96% of them singletons. With regard to this clone: Its antigen is as yet unknown.

The CDR3 is 15 residues long. From germline, CDR1 is LGHNA and CDR2 YSLEER. V was trimmed by 0 bases and J by 2 bases, leaving 10 bases between them. The rearrangement uses TRBV4-3 and TRBJ1-2; tentatively, D is TRBD1 (5 bases). This clonotype was sampled from a girl under three years old with a congenital heart defect but otherwise immunologically healthy. What was sequenced was thymus tissue. The CDR3 DNA reads as TGCGCCAGCAGCCAAGATAGGGGAAGAAACTATGGCTACACCTTC. Translated, it gives CASSQDRGRNYGYTF.